This T cell receptor beta chain comes out of a study of regulatory T cells in long-lasting Graves disease. To make TCR beta libraries, researchers used iRepertoire HTBI primers and Arm-PCR of CDR3 regions. One entry per CDR3 protein, called by TCRdb with MiXCR from the multiplex PCR reads. The sample has about 560,000 distinct CDR3 sequences, about 16% seen once. Study-wide results and limits: Newly diagnosed patients shared about a thousand public clonotypes; persistent patients shared approximately 2,700. Persistent disease was characterized by preferential usage of TRBV28, TRBJ1-2 and TRBJ2-5.

This clonotype was seen at least ten times. No antigen is known for it. Specified time point: newly diagnosed GD, antithyroid drugs for less than 3 months. From RNA extracted from PBMCs, the TCR library was made. Germline CDR1 and CDR2: SGHNT and YENEEA. CDR3 length equals 16 residues. Trimming removed 0 bases from V and 2 bases from J; junction bases left unmatched: 3. These data also formed part of another study, on T cells in Graves' hyperthyroidism and ophthalmopathy. That paper states: Every diagnosis used clinical symptoms, serum thyroxine and TRAb, thyroid ultrasound and orbital computed tomography. HTBI primers were employed in a first-round RT-PCR of the TCR CDR3.

The clonotype was recovered from a man between 18 and 35 years old with Graves disease. Specimen: peripheral blood mononuclear cells (PBMCs), collected at new diagnosis, from a patient treated with antithyroid drugs. This chain uses TRBV11-3 with TRBJ2-1, with 8 bases matching TRBD1. The CDR3 here is CASSLDSRGPYNEQFF. The CDR3 DNA follows: TGTGCCAGCAGCTTAGATTCCAGGGGGCCCTACAATGAGCAGTTCTTC.